This TCR beta chain was identified during a study of blood T cell repertoires in COVID-19. The protocol was immunoSEQ multiplex PCR, while the TCRdb copy is restricted to in-frame clones and leaves out a portion. The sample includes 250,000 to 350,000 clones, 65% to 85% of them seen just once. Trimming removed 4 bases from V and 7 bases from J, with 20 bases in between. The CDR3 loop spans 15 amino acids. Germline V gene data show CDR1 as SGHAT and CDR2 as FQNNGV. V gene TRBV11-2 combines with J gene TRBJ2-7; D may be TRBD2 (6 bases). This TCR was sampled from a human donor with COVID-19, enrolled during active disease. The donor label of this sample is uncertain. Sequenced: peripheral blood. CDR3 in DNA: TGTGCCAGCAGCTCACCTGGAGGGGCGCGGAGGGAGCAGTACTTC. As protein: CASSSPGGARREQYF.